This TCR beta chain was documented in a study of blood T cell repertoires in COVID-19. Study at large: COVID-19 samples collected from the United States, Italy and Spain covered acute and convalescent phases. PBMCs, B-cell-depleted T cells, or T cells were the source of the cDNA or gDNA that made up the material.

The table lists this clone with a count of one. Methods used by the authors: Estimation of nucleated cell counts was performed using reference gene primer amplification. Some clones are missing from TCRdb's copy, which holds only in-frame ones; the method was immunoSEQ multiplex PCR. That table furnishes V, J and clone size, whereas the DNA furnished D and trimming. The data contain some 150,000 clones, 65% to 85% of them seen just once; the ten biggest clones take up about 15%. V trimming: 3 bases; J trimming: 0 bases; junction bases outside the gene matches: 7. This CDR3 has 16 residues. Germline assignment: CDR1 MNHEY and CDR2 SMNVEV (reference sequence).

The receptor comes from a woman aged 80 or over with acute or convalescent COVID-19. Sequencing was carried out using peripheral blood. The chain has TRBV27 and TRBJ1-1, with 7 bases identical to TRBD1. The CDR3 spells CASSFRQGPLNTEAFF. CDR3 nucleotide sequence: TGTGCCAGCAGTTTTAGACAGGGACCCTTGAACACTGAAGCTTTCTTT.